The table lists the clone carrying this T cell receptor beta chain with many counts. Its specificity is unknown. Within the library, unique molecular identifiers were attached to each individual cDNA molecule. TCRdb reprocessed the RACE reads via MiXCR and lists one record per CDR3 protein. The sample contains 60,000 to 80,000 distinct CDR3 sequences, about 6% of which appear only once. Looked up from germline, CDR1 is MDHEN and CDR2 is SYDVKM. Trimming stripped 5 bases from V and 3 bases from J, with 13 bases between. The CDR3 is 14 amino acids. Time point here: healthy volunteer bleed at 6 weeks. Unfractionated whole blood was the source from which total RNA was extracted. The data were taken from a study of human T cells and chemical hapten exposure. Looking at the study overall: Variation in per-sample TCR yields came mainly from small pooled library volume differences.

General study results and limits: Those TCRs sitting above 1 in 1000 frequency stayed the same with DPC sensitization.

Sequences were obtained from whole blood. V and J are TRBV28 and TRBJ2-5; the D gene is possibly TRBD1 (6 bases). The receptor was isolated from a female donor in good health. Some clones in this sample may be carry-over from other donors' samples. DNA for the CDR3: TGTGCCAGCAGTCGGGACATCGTCAAAGAGACCCAGTACTTC. Translating gives CASSRDIVKETQYF.